The clone carrying this T cell receptor beta chain has only a few counts. Amplification started from genomic DNA. Amplification of the beta chain CDR3 used 30 forward and 13 reverse multiplex primers. One entry per CDR3 protein, called by TCRdb with MiXCR from the multiplex PCR reads. The sample has 250,000 or so distinct CDR3 sequences, more than 45% seen once; the top ten hold approximately 15%. Germline values: CDR1 WNHNN, CDR2 SYGVQD (reference sequence). The CDR3 contains 15 residues. Trimming cost V 5 bases and J 3 bases, with 16 bases left between them. This entry is derived from a study of type 1 and type 2 diabetes patients.

The sequenced sample consisted of peripheral blood mononuclear cells (PBMCs). The rearrangement joins TRBV10-1 to TRBJ1-1; D perhaps matches TRBD1 (5 bases). This receptor was obtained from a young man with type 2 diabetes. CDR3 sequence (DNA): TGCGCCAGCAGTCCCGGCTCAGGGATGGACACTGAAGCTTTCTTT. Amino acid sequence: CASSPGSGMDTEAFF.